The 29 T cell receptor beta chains below were found in one sample sequenced in a study of T cells in Graves' hyperthyroidism and ophthalmopathy. RNA transcripts were the template for amplifying TCR beta CDR3 regions. The study used the HTBI primer set for a first-round RT-PCR of the TCR CDR3. Each CDR3 protein is one row after TCRdb ran MiXCR on the multiplex PCR reads. The sample holds hundreds of thousands of distinct CDR3 sequences; approximately 44% are singletons and the top ten take about 7.8%. The material sequenced was peripheral blood or thyroid tissue (not recorded which). Receptors were obtained from a woman between 18 and 29 years old with Graves' hyperthyroidism.

This clonotype was observed a single time. The CDR3 loop is CASSLAADTYEQYF. The CDR3 coding sequence is TGTGCCAGCAGCTTAGCGGCGGATACCTACGAGCAGTACTTC. The J gene is TRBJ2-7, the V gene TRBV7-9; the D is unclear. V lost 0 bases, J lost 2 bases, and 8 bases lay in between. This CDR3 contains 14 residues. Germline V gives CDR1 SEHNR, CDR2 FQNEAQ (reference sequence).

The rearrangement joins TRBV20-1 to TRBJ2-7, with 11 bases lining up with TRBD2. The length of the CDR3 is 14 residues. After removal of 0 bases from V and 7 bases from J, the junction contained 5 bases not matched to a gene. Per germline, CDR1 DFQATT and CDR2 SNEGSKA (reference sequence). The CDR3 sequence: CSARDTSGSREQYF. DNA of the CDR3: TGCAGTGCTAGAGATACTAGCGGGAGCCGAGAGCAGTACTTC.

J is TRBJ1-6 and V is TRBV15; no firm D call. CDR3 size: 12 residues. The V end lost 1 base, the J end lost 14 bases, and 9 bases lay between the germline ends. Germline V lookup: CDR1 LNHNV, CDR2 YYDKDF (reference sequence). The CDR3 nucleotides are TGTGCCACCAGCAGAGGCCAAGGAACCCTCCACTTT. It translates to CATSRGQGTLHF.

The chain employs TRBV7-2 and TRBJ2-7, with 12 bases that match TRBD2. V lost 4 bases and J lost 2; bases outside the gene matches: 6. Germline values: CDR1 SGHTA, CDR2 FQGNSA. The CDR3 length is 16 residues. CDR3 sequence (DNA): TGTGCCAGCAGCTCCGCGACTAGCGGGAGACCCTACGAGCAGTACTTC. Its protein is CASSSATSGRPYEQYF.

J is TRBJ1-2 and V is TRBV7-6; D is undetermined. The length of the CDR3 is 14 residues. CDR1 SGHVS and CDR2 FNYEAQ come from the germline V gene. With 5 bases removed from V and 0 bases from J, the gap between germline ends came to 10 bases. CDR3 loop: CASSPESTNYGYTF. CDR3 DNA sequence: TGTGCCAGCAGCCCAGAATCTACTAACTATGGCTACACCTTC.

This clonotype was seen many times. The V and J genes are TRBV19 and TRBJ1-2; TRBD1 agrees at 7 bases. The J segment lost 5 bases and the V segment lost 9 bases, leaving 12 bases of the junction unmatched. Germline V gene lookup returns CDR1 LNHDA and CDR2 SQIVND (reference sequence). This CDR3 has 14 amino acids. CDR3 in DNA: TGTGCCAGCACTAAGGGACAGAGAACTTATGGCTACACCTTC. Its translation is CASTKGQRTYGYTF.

This clonotype was counted at least ten times. The chain is built from TRBV2 and TRBJ1-5; the match to TRBD1 covers 9 bases. CDR1 and CDR2 from the germline V gene are SNHLY and FYNNEI. The V segment lost 10 bases and the J segment 7 bases; nucleotides outside the gene matches: 14. The CDR3 runs 15 residues. DNA of the CDR3: TGTGCCACCCAGCTCCGGACAGGGGAAGGCCAGCCCCAGCATTTT. Protein: CATQLRTGEGQPQHF.

The genes are TRBV10-3 and TRBJ2-7, with D unclear. Germline V gene sequence: CDR1 ENHRY, CDR2 SYGVKD. With 3 bases removed from V and 1 base from J, the gap between germline ends came to 10 bases. This CDR3 has 14 residues. The CDR3 sequence is CAISDRPDSYEQYF. In DNA form, the CDR3 reads TGTGCCATCAGTGACCGGCCGGATTCCTACGAGCAGTACTTC.

The gene calls are TRBV2 and TRBJ1-1; D not resolved. The CDR3 is made up of 13 amino acids. V dropped 6 bases and J dropped 1 base, with 9 bases sitting between them. Germline V gene sequence: CDR1 SNHLY, CDR2 FYNNEI. CDR3 in amino acids: CASSSRPNTEAFF. In DNA form, the CDR3 reads TGTGCCAGCAGCTCCCGTCCGAACACTGAAGCTTTCTTT.

The J gene is TRBJ1-2, the V gene TRBV2; 8 nucleotides agree with TRBD1. CDR1 and CDR2 from the germline V gene are SNHLY and FYNNEI. The CDR3 has 15 residues. V trimming: 6 bases; J trimming: 4 bases; junction bases outside the gene matches: 10. The CDR3 is CASSPEAGQVYGYTF. The CDR3 DNA reads as TGTGCCAGCAGCCCCGAGGCGGGACAGGTCTATGGCTACACCTTC.

Worth noting for this clonotype: It is likely a read error, because the conserved phenylalanine at the end of the CDR3 is missing. The DNA is left out, because the CDR3 cannot be placed on it with certainty; the CDR3 is given as TCRdb lists it. The chain recombines TRBV7-9 with TRBJ1-3. Germline values: CDR1 SEHNR, CDR2 FQNEAQ (reference sequence). The CDR3 totals 8 residues, both ends included. CDR3: CASSFSST.

This clonotype was seen more than once but under ten times. The chain has TRBV3-1 and TRBJ2-7; D is unclear. V was cut by 4 bases and J by 3 bases, with 7 bases left in between. In germline, CDR1 is LGHDT, CDR2 YNNKEL (reference sequence). The CDR3 is 12 residues long. The CDR3 DNA reads as TGTGCCAGCAGCCTCTTAAACTACGAGCAGTACTTC. Protein: CASSLLNYEQYF.

This rearrangement joins TRBV20-1 to TRBJ1-2, with unresolved D. Deletions cut 1 base from V and 4 bases from J, with 4 bases between. Germline lookup yields CDR1 DFQATT and CDR2 SNEGSKA (reference sequence). This CDR3 is 11 amino acids long. The CDR3: CSARVPYGYTF. The CDR3 DNA is TGCAGTGCTAGAGTCCCCTATGGCTACACCTTC.

The rearrangement joins TRBV11-1 to TRBJ2-2; the D gene is possibly TRBD2 (6 bases). Per the germline V gene, CDR1 is SGHAT and CDR2 is FQDESV (reference sequence). V lost 9 bases to trimming and J lost 2 bases, with 16 bases between them. The length of the CDR3 is 15 residues. The CDR3 DNA is TGTGCCAGTAGTCCTCGGGGGATTAACACCGGGGAGCTGTTTTTT. Its protein product is CASSPRGINTGELFF. Complete variable domain (other parts from reference TRBV11-1 and TRBJ2-2): EAEVAQSPRYKITEKSQAVAFWCDPISGHATLYWYRQILGQGPELLVQFQDESVVDDSQLPKDRFSAERLKGVDSTLKIQPAELGDSAMYLCASSPRGINTGELFFGEGSRLTVL.

This clonotype came up once. A much larger clonotype is one base distant, so this may be a read error. The missing conserved phenylalanine or tryptophan at the end of this CDR3 makes a read error likely. The chain recombines TRBV7-2 with TRBJ1-5; 11 nucleotides line up with TRBD1. Unmatched junction bases numbered 7, after V lost 5 bases and J lost 4 bases. This CDR3 has 16 residues. Germline CDR1 reads SGHTA; CDR2 reads FQGNSA. CDR3 amino acids: CASSASGTGGNQPQHL. As DNA, the CDR3 is TGTGCCAGCAGCGCCTCCGGGACAGGGGGTAATCAGCCCCAGCATCTT.

By sample fraction, this clonotype is medium-sized. This rearrangement joins TRBV14 to TRBJ1-6; D not certain. V was clipped by 1 base and J by 8 bases, with 6 bases between them. The CDR3 consists of 13 residues. Germline V gives CDR1 SGHDN, CDR2 FVKESK. CDR3 region: CASSQAAYSPLHF. CDR3 coding DNA: TGTGCCAGCAGCCAAGCGGCCTATTCACCCCTCCACTTT.

This chain connects TRBV5-1 to TRBJ2-5; 7 nucleotides align to TRBD2. Germline V gene sequence: CDR1 SGHRS, CDR2 YFSETQ. The CDR3 contains 15 residues. V shed 2 bases and J 1 base; nucleotides not matched to a gene: 5. The CDR3 loop is CASSFGREVQETQYF. The CDR3 nucleotides are TGCGCCAGCAGCTTTGGCCGGGAGGTCCAAGAGACCCAGTACTTC.

The chain couples TRBV2 to TRBJ1-6; D is unclear. This CDR3 is 15 amino acids long. Germline CDR1 SNHLY, CDR2 FYNNEI. Trimming pared 5 bases from V and 8 bases from J, leaving 16 bases between. CDR3 bases: TGTGCCAGCAGTTACGCCGTGAGTGGTGATTCACCCCTCCACTTT. Residues: CASSYAVSGDSPLHF.

The rearrangement uses TRBV25-1 and TRBJ2-5, with D unresolved. V was trimmed by 1 base and J by 4 bases, leaving 16 bases between them. Germline assignment: CDR1 MGHDK and CDR2 SYGVNS. CDR3 length: 16 residues. The CDR3 coding sequence is TGTGCCAGCAGTGAATGGGCAGCCCGGACGGCAGAGACCCAGTACTTC. Its protein product is CASSEWAARTAETQYF.

The rearrangement joins TRBV2 to TRBJ1-5; D is perhaps TRBD1 (5 bases). Trimming stripped 6 bases from V and 15 bases from J, with 18 bases between. The CDR3 has 12 amino acids. CDR1 is SNHLY, CDR2 FYNNEI, per germline. The CDR3 loop reads CASSPYGARPHF. The CDR3 nucleotides read TGTGCCAGCAGCCCATACGGGGCGCGACCGCATTTT.

This clonotype has a count of ten or more. The genes are TRBV10-2 and TRBJ1-2, with a weak D call TRBD1 (5 bases). Germline CDR1 and CDR2: WSHSY and SAAADI. Between the trimmed V and J ends, which lost 4 bases and 4 bases, there was a span of 16 bases. The CDR3 covers 15 residues. The CDR3: CASSVRVDLVYGYTF. In nucleotides, the CDR3 is TGCGCCAGCAGTGTCAGGGTCGACCTGGTCTATGGCTACACCTTC.

V is TRBV15 and J is TRBJ2-7; D gene uncertain. The germline CDR1 and CDR2 sequences are LNHNV and YYDKDF (reference sequence). This CDR3 has 15 amino acids. Deletions cut 3 bases from V and 5 bases from J, with 17 bases between. CDR3 amino acids: CATSSPTARVDEQYF. The CDR3 nucleotides read TGTGCCACCAGCAGCCCTACCGCTAGGGTAGACGAGCAGTACTTC.

This clonotype was seen many times. V and J are TRBV5-1 and TRBJ1-4, with 7 nucleotides matching TRBD1. Germline CDR1 and CDR2: SGHRS and YFSETQ. V trimming: 4 bases; J trimming: 2 bases; junction bases outside the gene matches: 2. There are 14 residues in the CDR3. The CDR3 here is CASSTGQTNEKLFF. The CDR3 coding sequence is TGCGCCAGCAGCACGGGACAGACTAATGAAAAACTGTTTTTT.

V usage is TRBV9 and J usage is TRBJ1-1; TRBD1 matches 10 bases. V dropped 3 bases and J dropped 3; count of bases not matched to a gene: 11. CDR3 length: 17 residues. CDR1 is SGDLS and CDR2 is YYNGEE in the germline V gene. The CDR3 nucleotides read TGTGCCAGCAGCGAAAGCCGGGACAGGGGAGGGGACACTGAAGCTTTCTTT. Translating gives CASSESRDRGGDTEAFF.

This sequence joins TRBV5-1 and TRBJ1-6; 7 bases are a match to TRBD1. Unmatched junction bases numbered 13, after V lost 4 bases and J lost 9 bases. The CDR3 is 16 amino acids. From germline, CDR1 is SGHRS and CDR2 YFSETQ. CDR3 loop: CASSVMYRGPTSPLHF. DNA for the CDR3: TGCGCCAGCAGCGTAATGTACAGGGGACCGACTTCACCCCTCCACTTT. Full variable domain (missing parts from reference TRBV5-1 and TRBJ1-6): KAGVTQTPRYLIKTRGQQVTLSCSPISGHRSVSWYQQTPGQGLQFLFEYFSETQRNKGNFPGRFSGRQFSNSRSEMNVSTLELGDSALYLCASSVMYRGPTSPLHFGNGTRLTVT.

The chain uses TRBV7-8 and TRBJ2-2, with a weak D call TRBD2 (5 bases). The CDR3 loop spans 15 amino acids. Trimming removed 6 bases from V and 0 bases from J, with 11 bases in between. CDR1 is SGHVS, CDR2 FQNEAQ, per germline. The CDR3 reads CASSKRSANTGELFF. For the CDR3, the DNA is TGTGCCAGCAGTAAGCGGAGCGCGAACACCGGGGAGCTGTTTTTT. The variable domain in full, completed from reference TRBV7-8 and TRBJ2-2, reads GAGVSQSPRYKVAKRGQDVALRCDPISGHVSLFWYQQALGQGPEFLTYFQNEAQLDKSGLPSDRFFAERPEGSVSTLKIQRTQQEDSAVYLCASSKRSANTGELFFGEGSRLTVL.

This clonotype was picked up many times. The CDR3 nucleotides are TGTGCCACCAGTGATCGGCGACTAGGTCCCCAAGAGACCCAGTACTTC. Its translation: CATSDRRLGPQETQYF. V gene TRBV24-1 combines with J gene TRBJ2-5, with D possibly being TRBD2 (6 bases). Germline CDR1 reads KGHDR; CDR2 reads SFDVKD. V dropped 3 bases and J dropped 1 base, with 14 bases sitting between them. The CDR3 loop spans 16 amino acids.

The rearrangement joins TRBV20-1 to TRBJ1-5; D gene ambiguous. Germline V gene sequence: CDR1 DFQATT, CDR2 SNEGSKA (reference sequence). V was shortened by 6 bases and J by 3 bases, with 9 bases between the two germline ends. The CDR3 is made up of 12 amino acids. The CDR3 nucleotides are TGCAGTGCATCGGGAGTCAATCAGCCCCAGCATTTT. Amino acid sequence: CSASGVNQPQHF.

The V and J genes are TRBV29-1 and TRBJ1-2, with no clear D. Trimming removed 0 bases from V and 1 base from J, with 12 bases in between. CDR3 length equals 15 residues. In germline, CDR1 is SQVTM, CDR2 ANQGSEA. The CDR3 nucleotides are TGCAGCGTTGAAGATCTCCCCGCCTTTAACTATGGCTACACCTTC. The encoded protein is CSVEDLPAFNYGYTF.